The present entry profiles one T cell receptor beta chain with its context. The record originates from a study of blood T cell repertoires in COVID-19. Looking at the study overall: The study drew acute and convalescent COVID-19 samples from the United States, Italy and Spain. In each case, the material was cDNA or gDNA derived from T cells, B-cell-depleted T cells, or PBMCs.

Authors' methods: Amplifying reference gene primers gave estimates of nucleated cell counts. Profiled with immunoSEQ multiplex PCR; TCRdb holds only in-frame clones, not every one. From that table come the V and J calls and clone size; the DNA was used to work out D and trimming. The data hold 130,000 or so clones, with less than 85% observed a single time. This CDR3 has 15 residues. The V end was cut by 0 bases, the J end by 0 bases, with 8 bases between. Germline V gene lookup returns CDR1 MNHEY and CDR2 SVGAGI. The chain has TRBV6-5 and TRBJ1-1; D gene unclear. This sequence was found in a woman older than 75 with acute or convalescent COVID-19. The source material was peripheral blood. CDR3: CASSYSRGLNTEAFF. CDR3 sequence (DNA): TGTGCCAGCAGTTACTCCCGGGGTTTGAACACTGAAGCTTTCTTT.